Listed here are 14 T cell receptor beta chains from one sample, sequenced in a study of shared clonotypes between healthy human individuals. Naive CD8 populations comprised CD45RO-negative cells positively selected for CCR7, excluding terminally differentiated effector memory CD45RA+ cells. Clones were sequenced by immunoSEQ multiplex PCR, and TCRdb holds only the in-frame ones, with some missing. The sample records roughly 2,000,000 clones, about 95% being singletons. The sample consisted of naive CD8+ T cells sorted from blood. The receptors here all came from a man between 18 and 29 years old in good health.

The chain is built from TRBV15 and TRBJ2-1; TRBD1 aligns across 8 bases. This CDR3 is 14 amino acids long. Looked up from germline, CDR1 is LNHNV and CDR2 is YYDKDF (reference sequence). J was trimmed by 8 bases and V by 5 bases; bases with no gene match: 8. CDR3 amino acids: CATSPPGTGYEQFF. As DNA, the CDR3 is TGTGCCACCAGCCCTCCCGGGACAGGTTATGAGCAGTTCTTC. The entire variable domain, with the rest obtained from reference TRBV15 and TRBJ2-1, is as follows: DAMVIQNPRYQVTQFGKPVTLSCSQTLNHNVMYWYQQKSSQAPKLLFHYYDKDFNNEADTPDNFQSRRPNTSFCFLDIRSPGLGDTAMYLCATSPPGTGYEQFFGPGTRLTVL.

The chain has TRBV6-5 and TRBJ2-2; TRBD2 is a possible D gene (6 bases). CDR1 MNHEY and CDR2 SVGAGI come from the germline V gene. The CDR3 consists of 14 residues. The V end lost 6 bases, the J end lost 10 bases, and 18 bases lay between the germline ends. CDR3 sequence: CASRTGLGRLELFF. The CDR3 coding sequence is TGTGCCAGCAGGACGGGACTGGGGCGGTTGGAGCTGTTTTTT.

The V gene is TRBV2, the J gene TRBJ2-5; TRBD2 matches at 7 bases. Germline CDR1 reads SNHLY; CDR2 reads FYNNEI. V lost 3 bases to trimming and J lost 6 bases; unmatched junction nucleotides: 7. This CDR3 is 14 amino acids long. CDR3 nucleotides: TGTGCCAGCAGTGAGGTGGGGGGGTGGAAGACCCAGTACTTC. Translation gives CASSEVGGWKTQYF.

In this sample, this clone turned up a few times. The sample holds other DNA sequences that translate to the same CDR3. The chain is built from TRBV11-2 and TRBJ2-5; D uncertain. V dropped 0 bases and J dropped 2 bases, with 1 base sitting between them. The germline CDR1 and CDR2 sequences are SGHAT and FQNNGV. There are 12 residues in the CDR3. The CDR3 sequence is CASSLDQETQYF. In DNA, the CDR3 is TGTGCCAGCAGCTTAGATCAAGAGACCCAGTACTTC.

The chain uses TRBV21-1 and TRBJ2-1; whether TRBD1, the table's D call, matches the DNA was not checked. TRBV21-1 is tagged as a pseudogene. The CDR3 is 18 residues long. The CDR3 sequence is CASSKDHTQYSSYNEQFF. In DNA, the CDR3 is TGTGCCAGCAGCAAAGACCACACCCAATACAGCTCCTACAATGAGCAGTTCTTC.

With respect to this clone: Other nucleotide sequences from this sample produce the same CDR3. The V and J genes are TRBV19 and TRBJ2-7, with D possibly matching TRBD1 (5 bases). Per germline, CDR1 LNHDA and CDR2 SQIVND (reference sequence). V gave up 1 base and J gave up 2 bases, with 9 bases separating them. The CDR3 is 14 residues long. The CDR3 here is CASSIGTDTYEQYF. The CDR3 DNA sequence: TGTGCCAGTAGTATAGGGACGGACACCTACGAGCAGTACTTC.

This clone came up once. The V gene is TRBV9, the J gene TRBJ2-3, with D possibly called TRBD1 or TRBD2 (5 bases each). The V gene lost 0 bases and the J gene lost 5 bases, with 13 bases spanning the gap. CDR1 is SGDLS, CDR2 YYNGEE, per germline. CDR3 length: 15 residues. CDR3: CASSVGGAGLDTQYF. The CDR3 region has the DNA TGTGCCAGCAGCGTAGGAGGGGCAGGTTTAGATACGCAGTATTTT.

A single count supports this clone. The CDR3: CSVRLDSYNEQFF. The CDR3 region has the DNA TGCAGCGTCCGACTGGACTCCTACAATGAGCAGTTCTTC. This rearrangement joins TRBV29-1 to TRBJ2-1; no reliable D call. Looked up from germline, CDR1 is SQVTM and CDR2 is ANQGSEA. The CDR3 has 13 amino acids. The germline V and J ends were trimmed by 6 bases and 0 bases, with 9 bases remaining between them.

The rearrangement joins TRBV7-8 to TRBJ2-5; 7 bases line up with TRBD1. The CDR3 extends over 14 amino acids. V shed 5 bases and J 1 base; nucleotides not matched to a gene: 4. The germline V gene encodes CDR1 SGHVS and CDR2 FQNEAQ. The CDR3 nucleotides are TGTGCCAGCAGCCCGGGACAGCCCCAAGAGACCCAGTACTTC. This encodes CASSPGQPQETQYF.

On this clone: In the same sample, other DNA sequences code for this CDR3. The chain joins TRBV5-4 to TRBJ2-7, with 7 bases lining up with TRBD1. The CDR3 is 13 residues long. The V segment lost 3 bases and the J segment 2 bases; nucleotides outside the gene matches: 2. Per germline, CDR1 SGHNT and CDR2 YYREEE (reference sequence). CDR3 DNA: TGTGCCAGCAGCTCCGGGACAGCCTACGAGCAGTACTTC. As protein: CASSSGTAYEQYF.

This clone was counted a few times. The chain employs TRBV5-1 and TRBJ2-7; 8 nucleotides align to TRBD1. Germline V lookup: CDR1 SGHRS, CDR2 YFSETQ. The CDR3 extends over 14 amino acids. With V trimmed by 0 bases and J by 2 bases, 1 base remained unmatched. The CDR3 reads CASSLAQGAYEQYF. CDR3 DNA sequence: TGCGCCAGCAGCTTGGCACAGGGGGCCTACGAGCAGTACTTC. Filled out from reference TRBV5-1 and TRBJ2-7, the complete variable domain reads KAGVTQTPRYLIKTRGQQVTLSCSPISGHRSVSWYQQTPGQGLQFLFEYFSETQRNKGNFPGRFSGRQFSNSRSEMNVSTLELGDSALYLCASSLAQGAYEQYFGPGTRLTVT.

This clone has just one count. DNA for the CDR3: TGTGCCAGCAGCGTACAGGGCGCTGGAAACACCATATATTTT. Encoded protein: CASSVQGAGNTIYF. The chain links TRBV13 to TRBJ1-3; tentatively, D is TRBD1 (6 bases). Germline CDR1 is PRHDT and CDR2 is FYEKMQ (reference sequence). The CDR3 covers 14 residues. Trimming took off 5 bases at V and 2 bases at J, with 10 bases between the two ends.

Remarks on this clone: This same CDR3 is encoded by further DNA sequences in the sample. This chain joins TRBV10-3 and TRBJ2-7; D is ambiguous. Germline V lookup: CDR1 ENHRY, CDR2 SYGVKD. This CDR3 has 13 residues. Trimming pared 0 bases from V and 2 bases from J, leaving 5 bases between. The CDR3 reads CAISESGPYEQYF. DNA for the CDR3: TGTGCCATCAGTGAGTCGGGCCCCTACGAGCAGTACTTC.

V is TRBV11-2 and J is TRBJ1-1; D is undetermined. The CDR3 covers 14 residues. The V end was cut by 1 base, the J end by 2 bases, with 8 bases between. Germline V gene sequence: CDR1 SGHAT, CDR2 FQNNGV. CDR3 in DNA: TGTGCCAGCAGCTTAGCCAGCGGCAACACTGAAGCTTTCTTT. Its translation: CASSLASGNTEAFF.